These 4 T cell receptor beta chains originate from one sample sequenced in a study of shared clonotypes between healthy human individuals. Produced via immunoSEQ multiplex PCR; TCRdb's table is partial and in-frame only. The data contain roughly 480,000 clones, less than 80% of them seen just once; the ten biggest clones take up 10% to 15%. The sequenced material came from PBMCs. Receptors originate from a woman between 35 and 50 years old in good health. Some clones in this sample may be carry-over from other donors' samples.

This chain joins TRBV5-1 and TRBJ1-2; no clear D. CDR3 length: 13 amino acids. The germline V and J ends were trimmed by 0 bases and 4 bases, with 7 bases remaining between them. Per germline, CDR1 SGHRS and CDR2 YFSETQ. CDR3 DNA: TGCGCCAGCAGCTTGGACGGCCCCTATGGCTACACCTTC. It encodes CASSLDGPYGYTF. The entire variable domain, with the rest obtained from reference TRBV5-1 and TRBJ1-2, is as follows: KAGVTQTPRYLIKTRGQQVTLSCSPISGHRSVSWYQQTPGQGLQFLFEYFSETQRNKGNFPGRFSGRQFSNSRSEMNVSTLELGDSALYLCASSLDGPYGYTFGSGTRLTVV.

CDR3 protein: CASSVWGGQETQYF. The CDR3 DNA follows: TGCGCCAGCAGTGTTTGGGGCGGCCAAGAGACCCAGTACTTC. The chain recombines TRBV10-2 with TRBJ2-5; TRBD1 might be the D (5 bases). The CDR3 loop spans 14 amino acids. Trimming took 4 bases from V and 1 from J, leaving 10 bases between them. Germline-derived CDR1 and CDR2 are WSHSY and SAAADI.

Comment on this clone: Other DNA sequences within the sample encode an identical CDR3. In nucleotides, the CDR3 is TGTGCCTGGAGTATTCTAGCGGGAGGCACCGGGGAGCTGTTTTTT. Residues: CAWSILAGGTGELFF. This rearrangement joins TRBV30 to TRBJ2-2; 11 bases fit TRBD2. V shed 2 bases and J 4 bases; nucleotides not matched to a gene: 3. The V gene's germline CDR1 is GTSNPN and CDR2 SVGIG (reference sequence). The CDR3 extends over 15 amino acids. Full variable domain (outside the CDR3, taken from reference TRBV30 and TRBJ2-2): SQTIHQWPATLVQPVGSPLSLECTVEGTSNPNLYWYRQAAGRGLQLLFYSVGIGQISSEVPQNLSASRPQDRQFILSSKKLLLSDSGFYLCAWSILAGGTGELFFGEGSRLTVL.

This clone was observed at least ten times. In the same sample, other DNA sequences code for this CDR3. The rearrangement joins TRBV6-5 to TRBJ2-2; TRBD1 matches at 8 bases. Germline V gene sequence: CDR1 MNHEY, CDR2 SVGAGI. V was clipped by 7 bases and J by 7 bases; unmatched bases: 8. This CDR3 spans 14 amino acids. CDR3 loop: CASTPDRASGELFF. In nucleotides, the CDR3 is TGTGCCAGCACCCCGGACAGGGCCAGCGGGGAGCTGTTTTTT.